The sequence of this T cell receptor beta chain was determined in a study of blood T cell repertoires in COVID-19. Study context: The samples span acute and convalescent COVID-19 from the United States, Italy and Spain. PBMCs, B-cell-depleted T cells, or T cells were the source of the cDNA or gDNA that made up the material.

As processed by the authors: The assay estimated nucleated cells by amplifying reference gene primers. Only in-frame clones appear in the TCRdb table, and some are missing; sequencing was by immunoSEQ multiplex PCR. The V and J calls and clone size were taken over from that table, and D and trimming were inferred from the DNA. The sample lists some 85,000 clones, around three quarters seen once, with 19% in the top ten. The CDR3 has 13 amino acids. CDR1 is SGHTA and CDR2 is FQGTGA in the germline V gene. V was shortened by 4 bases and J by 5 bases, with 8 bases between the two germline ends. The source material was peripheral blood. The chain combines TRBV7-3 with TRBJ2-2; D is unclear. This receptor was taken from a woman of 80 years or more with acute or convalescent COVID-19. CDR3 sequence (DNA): TGTGCCAGCAGCTATACACCAACCGGGGAGCTGTTTTTT. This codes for CASSYTPTGELFF.